This paragraph reports one TCR beta chain. Its antigen remains unidentified. This record belongs to a study of T cell responses to AZD1222 COVID-19 vaccine. Whole-study results and caveats: Two AZD1222 administrations were followed by greater Spike-specific TCR breadth and depth. Clonal diversity was possibly underestimated; the donors were predominantly white British and more often female.

Germline assignment: CDR1 MNHEY and CDR2 SVGEGT. The germline V and J ends were trimmed by 2 bases and 4 bases, with 8 bases remaining between them. The CDR3 contains 13 residues. Method: immunoSEQ multiplex PCR; TCRdb's copy keeps in-frame clones and lacks some. The table lists some 94,000 clones, roughly 87% of them singletons. This specimen was peripheral blood, taken on day 0 of AZD1222 vaccination. The origin of this receptor is an adult in good health. This chain connects TRBV6-2 or TRBV6-3 to TRBJ1-2; D not resolved. The CDR3 here is CASSYPGSYGYTF. DNA for the CDR3: TGTGCCAGCAGTTACCCCGGATCCTATGGCTACACCTTC.